The rows below give T cell receptor beta chains drawn from one sample of a study of CXCR3-negative and CXCR3-positive naive CD8 T cells. Reanalyzing the 5' RACE reads, TCRdb keeps one entry per CDR3 protein, without DNA. The sample totals fewer than 140,000 distinct CDR3 sequences; its top ten clones hold more than 0.3%. Source material: naive CXCR3+ CD8+ T cells from blood. The source is a human donor in good health. Some clones in this sample may be carry-over from other donors' samples. The CDR3 runs from the conserved cysteine through the conserved F or W.

cdr3_aa	v_call	j_call
CASSQGTGVYNEQFF	TRBV4-1	TRBJ2-1
CASSATGDTEAFF	TRBV7-9	TRBJ1-1
CASSILAGGPEQFF	TRBV19	TRBJ2-1
CATSRTAGDRAYEQYF	TRBV15	TRBJ2-7
CASSQESENTRIGEQFF	TRBV14	TRBJ2-1
CSVGGTSVDEQFF	TRBV29-1	TRBJ2-1
CASSLSGSPSGEQYF	TRBV7-6	TRBJ2-7
CSAEVGTLFVNYGYTF	TRBV20-1	TRBJ1-2
CASSLSGAAIGQFF	TRBV11-3	TRBJ2-1
CASSPQSGDGETQYF	TRBV7-3	TRBJ2-5
CASSPSANEQFF	TRBV5-1	TRBJ2-1
CASSLVGGGVEQYF	TRBV13	TRBJ2-7
CASSAAENQPQHF	TRBV7-6	TRBJ1-5
CASTSGELVNEQFF	TRBV5-5	TRBJ2-1
CASSYPRNYRGPDQETQYF	TRBV28	TRBJ2-5
CASSLAAEANEQFF	TRBV6-5	TRBJ2-1
CASSLAGGFYNEQFF	TRBV7-6	TRBJ2-1
CSGSTGESYEQYF	TRBV29-1	TRBJ2-7
CASSSPAESTGELFF	TRBV7-2	TRBJ2-2
CASSSSPGGYDGYTF	TRBV7-2	TRBJ1-2
CASSLLAGGRTYEQYF	TRBV7-6	TRBJ2-7
CASSQDLGDTPDTEAFF	TRBV3-1	TRBJ1-1
CASNTGLYTEAFF	TRBV12-3/TRBV12-4	TRBJ1-1
CAISEETSGGRLDTDTQYF	TRBV10-3	TRBJ2-3
CSVYPGANTEAFF	TRBV29-1	TRBJ1-1
CASSDEAGGPSDTQYF	TRBV28	TRBJ2-3
CPSSSRLAWDEQYF	TRBV11-2	TRBJ2-7
CASSQGQRTDTQYF	TRBV14	TRBJ2-3
CSVVTENTEAFF	TRBV29-1	TRBJ1-1